Each of the 7 T cell receptor beta chains below was sequenced from the same sample in a study of cytomegalovirus exposure and HLA in healthy donors. Use of 60 Vbeta and 13 Jbeta primers characterized the PCR. The data were produced by immunoSEQ multiplex PCR, yet TCRdb's version contains in-frame clones alone and is incomplete. The table includes 200,000 to 250,000 clones, roughly 90% detected once. Specimen: PBMCs. The receptors derive from a woman in her late teens or twenties in good health and CMV-seronegative.

The CDR3 here is CASSFRTSGRNHEQFF. The CDR3 nucleotides are TGTGCCAGCAGCTTCCGGACTAGCGGGAGAAACCATGAGCAGTTCTTC. The chain carries TRBV5-4 and TRBJ2-1; 13 bases are a match to TRBD2. This CDR3 has 16 amino acids. V was clipped by 2 bases and J by 8 bases; unmatched bases: 7. Germline CDR1 and CDR2: SGHNT and YYREEE (reference sequence).

The V gene is TRBV11-2, the J gene TRBJ1-1, with D unclear. V was pared by 1 base and J by 0 bases, with 12 bases between. CDR3 length: 16 residues. Germline V gives CDR1 SGHAT, CDR2 FQNNGV. As DNA, the CDR3 is TGTGCCAGCAGCTTAGGATATCCACAAATGAACACTGAAGCTTTCTTT. This sequence encodes CASSLGYPQMNTEAFF. Full variable domain (remainder filled in from reference TRBV11-2 and TRBJ1-1): EAGVAQSPRYKIIEKRQSVAFWCNPISGHATLYWYQQILGQGPKLLIQFQNNGVVDDSQLPKDRFSAERLKGVDSTLKIQPAKLEDSAVYLCASSLGYPQMNTEAFFGQGTRLTVV.

The chain is built from TRBV7-6 and TRBJ2-6, with D tentatively TRBD2 (6 bases). Trimming left V 5 bases short and J 1 base short, with 15 bases between. The CDR3 has 17 amino acids. The germline V gene has CDR1 SGHVS and CDR2 FNYEAQ. As DNA, the CDR3 is TGTGCCAGCAGCACTAGCCTTATGAGGTCTGGGGCCAACGTCCTGACTTTC. It yields the protein CASSTSLMRSGANVLTF.

This chain uses TRBV9 with TRBJ2-5; D is perhaps TRBD1 (6 bases). Germline V gives CDR1 SGDLS, CDR2 YYNGEE. Trimming removed 4 bases from V and 1 base from J, with 14 bases in between. The CDR3 runs to 15 residues. CDR3 nucleotides: TGTGCCAGCAGCCCCAATACAGGGACCCAAGAGACCCAGTACTTC. Protein product: CASSPNTGTQETQYF.

V is TRBV10-3 and J is TRBJ1-1, with 7 bases identical to TRBD1. The V gene's germline CDR1 is ENHRY and CDR2 SYGVKD. The V gene end was trimmed by 0 bases and the J gene end by 4 bases; junction bases not matched to a gene: 8. This CDR3 is 16 amino acids long. The CDR3 loop reads CAISESVGRGTTEAFF. DNA for the CDR3: TGTGCCATCAGTGAGTCGGTGGGCAGGGGGACCACTGAAGCTTTCTTT.

Points on this clone: Germline is not matched at one junction end, which may reflect a read error. The genes are TRBV7-6 and TRBJ1-2; 10 bases map to TRBD1. This CDR3 contains 14 residues. Germline CDR1 is SGHVS and CDR2 is FNYEAQ. CDR3 DNA: TGTGCCAGCAGCCGGGGACAGGGGACACATGGCTACCCCTTC. This gives the protein CASSRGQGTHGYPF.

This chain uses TRBV5-4 with TRBJ2-2; 7 bases align to TRBD1. The CDR3 totals 16 residues. Germline CDR1 SGHNT, CDR2 YYREEE (reference sequence). J gave up 6 bases and V 3 bases, and 11 bases lay outside the gene matches. Here the CDR3 reads CASSSNRGWASGELFF. The CDR3 DNA sequence: TGTGCCAGCAGCTCAAACAGGGGTTGGGCATCCGGGGAGCTGTTTTTT.